Following are 24 T cell receptor beta chains from one sample sequenced in a study of OX40 agonist ivuxolimab in advanced cancers. The method was immunoSEQ multiplex PCR; TCRdb's version includes in-frame clones alone and lacks a portion of them. The sample has more than 75,000 clones, approximately 85% seen once; the top ten hold 5% to 6.5%. Sequencing was performed on CD4+ or CD8+ T cells sorted from blood, taken in a trial of the OX40 agonist ivuxolimab. These TCRs come from an adult with an advanced solid tumor such as melanoma, head and neck, liver or kidney cancer.

The genes are TRBV18 and TRBJ2-3; D not certain. Trimming left V 5 bases short and J 4 bases short, with 13 bases between. This CDR3 contains 14 residues. Germline V gene data show CDR1 as KGHSH and CDR2 as LQKENI. The CDR3 coding sequence is TGTGCCAGCTCAAGGGAAAAAGGCGCAGATACGCAGTATTTT. This gives the protein CASSREKGADTQYF.

The chain combines TRBV4-3 with TRBJ2-1; D might be TRBD2 (6 bases). The V end lost 2 bases, the J end lost 7 bases, and 9 bases lay between the germline ends. The CDR3 has 13 amino acids. Germline V gene data show CDR1 as LGHNA and CDR2 as YSLEER. For the CDR3, the DNA is TGCGCCAGCAGCCAAACGGGGGTAAATGAGCAGTTCTTC. Translated: CASSQTGVNEQFF.

The sample holds one count of this clone. The chain is built from TRBV5-4 and TRBJ2-1, with D possibly matching TRBD1 (5 bases). CDR1 and CDR2 from the germline V gene are SGHNT and YYREEE (reference sequence). Trimming cost V 4 bases and J 7 bases, with 9 bases left between them. The CDR3 is 12 amino acids. This CDR3 is CASSPSGNEQFF. The DNA for the CDR3 is TGTGCCAGCAGCCCGTCAGGGAATGAGCAGTTCTTC.

The chain has TRBV2 and TRBJ1-1; no reliable D call. Trimming pared 11 bases from V and 0 bases from J, leaving 13 bases between. Looked up from germline, CDR1 is SNHLY and CDR2 is FYNNEI. The CDR3 runs to 13 residues. CDR3 sequence: CAGRVSMNTEAFF. The DNA for the CDR3 is TGTGCCGGGAGGGTCAGCATGAACACTGAAGCTTTCTTT.

The chain uses TRBV5-8 and TRBJ2-2; 7 nucleotides agree with TRBD1. The CDR3 is 15 amino acids. Germline assignment: CDR1 SGHTS and CDR2 YDEGEE. J gave up 4 bases and V 3 bases, and 6 bases lay outside the gene matches. The CDR3, as DNA: TGTGCCAGCAGCTCCCGGGACAGCTTCACCGGGGAGCTGTTTTTT. This gives the protein CASSSRDSFTGELFF.

The CDR3 bases are TGTGCCAGCAGTGAAGGCAGGGGGCTGGGTACTGAAGCTTTCTTT. As protein: CASSEGRGLGTEAFF. The gene calls are TRBV2 and TRBJ1-1; 8 nucleotides agree with TRBD1. The V segment lost 1 base and the J segment 5 bases; nucleotides outside the gene matches: 6. This CDR3 contains 15 residues. Germline V CDR1 and CDR2: SNHLY, FYNNEI. The variable domain in full, with the rest retrieved from reference TRBV2 and TRBJ1-1, is EPEVTQTPSHQVTQMGQEVILRCVPISNHLYFYWYRQILGQKVEFLVSFYNNEISEKSEIFDDQFSVERPDGSNFTLKIRSTKLEDSAMYFCASSEGRGLGTEAFFGQGTRLTVV.

V gene TRBV2 combines with J gene TRBJ2-3, with TRBD2 identical over 15 bases. Germline CDR1 reads SNHLY; CDR2 reads FYNNEI. V lost 6 bases to trimming and J lost 1 base; unmatched junction nucleotides: 8. This CDR3 comprises 18 residues. As DNA, the CDR3 is TGTGCCAGCAGCTCAGGACTAGCGGGGGGGCTGGGCACAGATACGCAGTATTTT. It yields the protein CASSSGLAGGLGTDTQYF.

The rearrangement links TRBV14 to TRBJ2-5, with 9 bases that match TRBD2. This CDR3 has 17 amino acids. Germline trimming cut 0 bases from V and 5 bases from J; bases unmatched to any gene: 10. Germline loops: CDR1 SGHDN, CDR2 FVKESK. The CDR3 spells CASSQDRRLAGLETQYF. The CDR3 nucleotides read TGTGCCAGCAGCCAAGATCGGAGGCTAGCGGGATTGGAGACCCAGTACTTC. Supplemented by reference TRBV14 and TRBJ2-5, the full variable domain reads EAGVTQFPSHSVIEKGQTVTLRCDPISGHDNLYWYRRVMGKEIKFLLHFVKESKQDESGMPNNRFLAERTGGTYSTLKVQPAELEDSGVYFCASSQDRRLAGLETQYFGPGTRLLVL.

The rearrangement links TRBV5-8 to TRBJ1-2; 7 nucleotides line up with TRBD1. Losses at the gene ends were 4 bases for V and 6 bases for J; bases not matched to a gene: 6. Germline V gene data show CDR1 as SGHTS and CDR2 as YDEGEE. This CDR3 spans 13 amino acids. DNA for the CDR3: TGTGCCAGCAGCAGCCCCAGGGGGAATGGCTACACCTTC. This sequence encodes CASSSPRGNGYTF.

The chain combines TRBV5-1 with TRBJ1-2; perhaps TRBD1 as D (5 bases). V lost 3 bases and J 4 bases, leaving 10 bases between the germline ends. This CDR3 is built from 13 residues. The V gene's germline CDR1 is SGHRS and CDR2 YFSETQ. The DNA of the CDR3 is TGCGCCAGCAGCTCCGGACAATTCTATGGCTACACCTTC. This gives the protein CASSSGQFYGYTF. Complete variable domain (other parts from reference TRBV5-1 and TRBJ1-2): KAGVTQTPRYLIKTRGQQVTLSCSPISGHRSVSWYQQTPGQGLQFLFEYFSETQRNKGNFPGRFSGRQFSNSRSEMNVSTLELGDSALYLCASSSGQFYGYTFGSGTRLTVV.

V usage is TRBV5-1 and J usage is TRBJ2-7; TRBD2 aligns across 14 bases. Germline values: CDR1 SGHRS, CDR2 YFSETQ. V lost 2 bases, J lost 0 bases, and 1 base stayed unmatched. The CDR3 runs to 16 residues. The CDR3 sequence is CASSLGTSGSSYEQYF. CDR3 DNA sequence: TGCGCCAGCAGCTTAGGGACTAGCGGGAGCTCCTACGAGCAGTACTTC.

This clone showed up just a few times. In DNA, the CDR3 is TGTGCCAGCAGCTTAAGGGCAGGGGGAGTGTATGGCTACACCTTC. Its translation: CASSLRAGGVYGYTF. J is TRBJ1-2 and V is TRBV7-3; 7 bases fit TRBD1. The germline V gene has CDR1 SGHTA and CDR2 FQGTGA. This CDR3 region has 15 residues. V lost 1 base, J lost 5 bases, and 7 bases stayed unmatched.

This clone was observed once. The V gene is TRBV18, the J gene TRBJ2-5, with no clear D. The CDR3 has 15 amino acids. The germline V and J ends were trimmed by 3 bases and 4 bases, with 15 bases remaining between them. Germline CDR1 and CDR2: KGHSH and LQKENI. This CDR3 reads CASSPPSSPGETQYF. The CDR3 region has the DNA TGTGCCAGCTCACCGCCTTCTTCGCCGGGAGAGACCCAGTACTTC.

DNA for the CDR3: TGTGCCAGCAGTGACAACGGGAACTATGGCTACACCTTC. Its protein is CASSDNGNYGYTF. The chain joins TRBV6-6 to TRBJ1-2; D not resolved. The V gene lost 5 bases and the J gene lost 2 bases, with 9 bases spanning the gap. Germline lookup yields CDR1 MNHNY and CDR2 SVGAGI (reference sequence). This CDR3 has 13 residues.

The gene calls are TRBV5-1 and TRBJ1-1, with D maybe TRBD1 (6 bases). Per germline, CDR1 SGHRS and CDR2 YFSETQ. The V and J ends lost 1 base and 0 bases respectively, with 7 bases between them. The CDR3 contains 14 residues. CDR3 sequence reads: CASSLRGMNTEAFF. The CDR3 DNA sequence: TGCGCCAGCAGCTTGAGGGGGATGAACACTGAAGCTTTCTTT.

CDR3 amino acids: CASVTSVGANVLTF. Written as DNA, the CDR3 is TGTGCCAGCGTTACTAGCGTTGGGGCCAACGTCCTGACTTTC. This chain connects TRBV2 to TRBJ2-6; TRBD2 agrees at 7 bases. The ends lost 8 bases at V and 3 bases at J; junction bases unmatched: 4. The V gene's germline CDR1 is SNHLY and CDR2 FYNNEI. The CDR3 length is 14 residues.

The CDR3 region has the DNA TGTGCCAGCAGCCCCTCCTGGAGGGCTCCAACGTCCTATGGCTACACCTTC. It specifies CASSPSWRAPTSYGYTF. The V call is TRBV11-2, the J call TRBJ1-2; D is unresolved. Germline values: CDR1 SGHAT, CDR2 FQNNGV. The CDR3 is 17 amino acids. Trimming shortened V by 5 bases and J by 4 bases, and 23 bases separated the two germline ends.

V usage is TRBV12-5 and J usage is TRBJ2-7; 7 positions agree with TRBD1. V was pared by 0 bases and J by 12 bases, with 8 bases of the junction left unmatched. This CDR3 is built from 13 residues. From germline, CDR1 is LGHNT and CDR2 FRNRAP. In DNA, the CDR3 is TGTGCTAGTGGTTTGGTCCCGTCAACAGGGGCGTACTTC. As protein: CASGLVPSTGAYF.

The chain uses TRBV6-1 and TRBJ2-5; 7 bases agree with TRBD1. Germline assignment: CDR1 MNHNS and CDR2 SASEGT. V gave up 2 bases and J gave up 5 bases; unmatched junction bases: 11. The CDR3 loop spans 16 amino acids. The CDR3: CASSEQLRTGAETQYF. DNA for the CDR3: TGTGCCAGCAGTGAACAACTCCGGACAGGAGCCGAGACCCAGTACTTC.

This chain connects TRBV5-1 to TRBJ2-7; TRBD2 matches at 7 bases. Germline CDR1 is SGHRS and CDR2 is YFSETQ. CDR3 length: 12 amino acids. V shed 4 bases and J 6 bases; nucleotides not matched to a gene: 4. CDR3 sequence (DNA): TGCGCCAGCAGCCCTGGGGGGGTCGAGCAGTACTTC. Translation: CASSPGGVEQYF.

The chain combines TRBV5-5 with TRBJ2-5, with D maybe TRBD1 (5 bases). Germline CDR1 SGHKS, CDR2 YYEKEE (reference sequence). Trimming removed 4 bases from V and 2 bases from J, with 12 bases in between. CDR3 length: 14 amino acids. CDR3 nucleotide sequence: TGTGCCAGCAGCACCCTGACAGTACAAGAGACCCAGTACTTC. This encodes CASSTLTVQETQYF.

The chain couples TRBV11-2 to TRBJ2-7; the match to TRBD2 covers 11 bases. Germline CDR1 and CDR2: SGHAT and FQNNGV. V dropped 5 bases and J dropped 2; count of bases not matched to a gene: 11. This CDR3 contains 17 residues. The CDR3 spells CASSGETSGETPYEQYF. The CDR3, as DNA: TGTGCCAGCAGCGGGGAGACTAGCGGGGAAACTCCCTACGAGCAGTACTTC.

This rearrangement joins TRBV6-1 to TRBJ1-2, with D unresolved. CDR3 size: 14 residues. The germline gives CDR1 MNHNS, CDR2 SASEGT. V lost 1 base, J lost 4 bases, and 10 bases lay in between. CDR3 protein: CASSEEGWGYGYTF. The DNA for the CDR3 is TGTGCCAGCAGTGAAGAGGGTTGGGGCTATGGCTACACCTTC.

CDR3: CASSRDQASDTQYF. As DNA, the CDR3 is TGCGCCAGCAGCCGGGACCAAGCGTCAGATACGCAGTATTTT. The chain carries TRBV5-1 and TRBJ2-3; tentatively, D is TRBD1 or TRBD2 (5 bases each). The germline V and J ends were trimmed by 4 bases and 4 bases, with 13 bases remaining between them. Per the germline V gene, CDR1 is SGHRS and CDR2 is YFSETQ. This CDR3 has 14 residues.